Following are 4 T cell receptor beta chains from one sample sequenced in a study of long-term antiretroviral therapy in people with HIV. Survey-level immunoSEQ v3.0 assays were run. Libraries were prepared by immunoSEQ multiplex PCR; TCRdb keeps only in-frame clonotypes and omits some of them. The table records around 27,000 clones, 70% to 85% of them present only once. Sequencing used unsorted PBMCs, obtained 3 years after starting antiretroviral therapy. These receptors were collected from a man aged 40-49 years with HIV.

The chain links TRBV21-1 to TRBJ1-5; the tabulated D call, TRBD1, remains unverified against the DNA. TRBV21-1 is classified as a pseudogene. The CDR3 is made up of 16 amino acids. CDR3 nucleotides: TGTGCCAGCAGCAAAGTAGGGGGTGGTTGCAATCAGCCCCAGCATTTT. It encodes CASSKVGGGCNQPQHF.

This chain connects TRBV5-1 to TRBJ1-1; D is undetermined. Germline V CDR1 and CDR2: SGHRS, YFSETQ. Trimming took off 0 bases at V and 5 bases at J, with 14 bases between the two ends. CDR3 size: 15 residues. CDR3 coding DNA: TGCGCCAGCAGCTTGGAAACGCGGGGTATGACTGAAGCTTTCTTT. Its protein is CASSLETRGMTEAFF.

The chain uses TRBV19 and TRBJ2-3, with D possibly being TRBD2 (5 bases). This CDR3 spans 13 amino acids. The germline gives CDR1 LNHDA, CDR2 SQIVND (reference sequence). With 8 bases removed from V and 1 base from J, the gap between germline ends came to 10 bases. CDR3 in DNA: TGTGCCAGTCAAAGCGGAGGCACAGATACGCAGTATTTT. Protein: CASQSGGTDTQYF.

This sequence joins TRBV10-3 and TRBJ2-2, with D unclear. The germline CDR1 and CDR2 sequences are ENHRY and SYGVKD. The CDR3 sequence is 12 residues long. Between the trimmed V and J ends, which lost 3 bases and 4 bases, there was a span of 3 bases. CDR3 sequence reads: CAISERTGELFF. The DNA for the CDR3 is TGTGCCATCAGTGAACGCACCGGGGAGCTGTTTTTT.